This T cell receptor beta chain is from a study of CD8+CD57+ T cells in acquired aplastic anemia. For the study at large: The DNA of sorted CD4+ and CD8+ cells averaged approximately 2.9 ug. Overall study findings and caveats: The number of CD8+ CDR3 sequences shared by patients and controls was roughly 30.

Profiling of TCR beta VDJ combinations and CDR3 sequences used genomic DNA as template. TCRdb called the reads again in MiXCR, with one record for every CDR3 protein. Among around 51,000 distinct CDR3 sequences listed, over 60% were seen once. This CDR3 is built from 14 residues. Germline CDR1 reads SEHNR; CDR2 reads FQNEAQ (reference sequence). About this clonotype: Antigen unknown. The junction departs from germline at one end; a sequencing error may be responsible.

This rearrangement joins TRBV7-9 to TRBJ1-2, with 7 nucleotides matching TRBD1. The clonotype was recovered from a human donor in good health, serving as a control. Sequenced input: sorted CD4+, CD8+, or CD8+CD57+ T cells (not recorded which) from PBMCs. In DNA, the CDR3 is TGTGCCAACAGCTTAGTCACAGGGGTCTATGGCTACACCTTC. This encodes CANSLVTGVYGYTF.